This TCR beta chain was found in a study of response to subunit inactivated influenza vaccine. Notes on the study in general: Every seasonal influenza vaccination brings in few new T cells, the authors suggested.

About this clonotype itself: Its matching antigen is unknown.

With 0 bases clipped from V and 2 bases from J, the junction kept 7 bases outside the gene matches. Germline V gene sequence: CDR1 SGHNT, CDR2 YYREEE (reference sequence). This CDR3 is built from 17 residues. TCRdb processed the RT-PCR reads anew with MiXCR; each CDR3 protein has one entry. The table records 300,000 to 350,000 distinct CDR3 sequences, roughly 22% of them present only once. This TCR was sampled from a man aged 50 to 69 who received an inactivated influenza vaccine. The gene calls are TRBV5-4 and TRBJ2-3; the match to TRBD2 covers 9 bases. The sequencing used PBMCs from blood, collected approximately 22 months after vaccination. CDR3 DNA: TGTGCCAGCAGCTTGGGAGAGTCGGGACTAGCCACAGATACGCAGTATTTT. Protein: CASSLGESGLATDTQYF. The full variable domain, rest sourced from reference TRBV5-4 and TRBJ2-3, is ETGVTQSPTHLIKTRGQQVTLRCSSQSGHNTVSWYQQALGQGPQFIFQYYREEENGRGNFPPRFSGLQFPNYSSELNVNALELDDSALYLCASSLGESGLATDTQYFGPGTRLTVL.